This TCR beta chain is drawn from a study of identical twins. Each CDR3 protein gets one entry after TCRdb re-called the 5' RACE reads with MiXCR. The sample lists roughly 710,000 distinct CDR3 sequences; roughly 6% were seen once. This clonotype was seen repeatedly, ten times or more. V lost 4 bases to trimming and J lost 6 bases; unmatched junction nucleotides: 2. Germline V gives CDR1 WSHSY, CDR2 SAAADI. There are 15 residues in the CDR3. The donors were all healthy and Caucasian. The source material was naive T cells sorted from blood. This clonotype was sampled from a man aged 18 to 30 in good health. The genes are TRBV10-2 and TRBJ2-1, with 14 bases that match TRBD2. The CDR3 loop is CASSGGLAGVNEQFF. Written as DNA, the CDR3 is TGCGCCAGCAGTGGGGGACTAGCGGGAGTCAATGAGCAGTTCTTC.